These 7 T cell receptor beta chains came from one sample sequenced in a study of shared clonotypes between healthy human individuals. The table came from immunoSEQ multiplex PCR; TCRdb's copy has only in-frame clones and leaves some out. The sample records fewer than 2.5 million clones, roughly 93% being singletons. The sequencing sample was made of naive CD4+ T cells from PBMCs. Subset noted: CD45RA+ positively selected. The receptors were sampled from a man aged 18 to 29 in good health. Some clones in this sample may be carry-over from other donors' samples.

This clone was seen a handful of times. The gene calls are TRBV30 and TRBJ2-2; no reliable D call. This CDR3 is built from 11 residues. The V gene lost 1 base and the J gene lost 7 bases, with 4 bases spanning the gap. From germline, CDR1 is GTSNPN and CDR2 SVGIG (reference sequence). CDR3 nucleotide sequence: TGTGCCTGGAGTGAAATCGGGGAGCTGTTTTTT. It is translated as CAWSEIGELFF.

About this clone: Its ends do not fully match the called genes, so a read error is possible. The rearrangement links TRBV15 to TRBJ2-7; no firm D call. This CDR3 is built from 13 residues. Germline CDR1 reads LNHNV; CDR2 reads YYDKDF (reference sequence). The CDR3, as DNA: TGTGCCACCAGCAGAGATTCTCGGACGTCAAGGGACTTC. Amino acids: CATSRDSRTSRDF. Full variable domain (missing parts from reference TRBV15 and TRBJ2-7): DAMVIQNPRYQVTQFGKPVTLSCSQTLNHNVMYWYQQKSSQAPKLLFHYYDKDFNNEADTPDNFQSRRPNTSFCFLDIRSPGLGDTAMYLCATSRDSRTSRDFGPGTRLTVT.

Points on this clone: Other DNA sequences in the same sample also yield this CDR3. The chain links TRBV28 to TRBJ2-1; 8 bases fit TRBD1. V shed 6 bases and J 1 base; nucleotides not matched to a gene: 5. The germline gives CDR1 MDHEN, CDR2 SYDVKM. The length of the CDR3 is 15 residues. The CDR3 coding sequence is TGTGCCAGCAGGCCGAGGACAGGGTCCTACAATGAGCAGTTCTTC. It encodes CASRPRTGSYNEQFF.

The chain is built from TRBV6-1 and TRBJ2-1; D is unclear. The CDR3 sequence is 13 residues long. V lost 5 bases and J lost 2, with 7 bases in between. Germline CDR1 reads MNHNS; CDR2 reads SASEGT. The CDR3 sequence is CASSLRAYNEQFF. CDR3 sequence (DNA): TGTGCCAGCAGTCTCAGAGCCTACAATGAGCAGTTCTTC.

The chain employs TRBV5-6 and TRBJ2-7; D may be TRBD2 (7 bases). Germline V lookup: CDR1 SGHDT, CDR2 YYEEEE. V lost 4 bases and J lost 6, with 23 bases in between. The CDR3 is 16 residues long. In DNA form, the CDR3 reads TGTGCCAGCAGCGATTGGGGGGGCGCGATTCGGTCCGAGCAGTACTTC. Its protein product is CASSDWGGAIRSEQYF. Full variable domain (outside the CDR3, taken from reference TRBV5-6 and TRBJ2-7): DAGVTQSPTHLIKTRGQQVTLRCSPKSGHDTVSWYQQALGQGPQFIFQYYEEEERQRGNFPDRFSGHQFPNYSSELNVNALLLGDSALYLCASSDWGGAIRSEQYFGPGTRLTVT.

Only one count was recorded for this clone. In the same sample, other DNA sequences code for this CDR3. CDR3 nucleotide sequence: TGTGCCAGCAGTGAAGATGGCGGTTACAATGAGCAGTTCTTC. Its protein product is CASSEDGGYNEQFF. The genes are TRBV2 and TRBJ2-1; no reliable D call. Germline CDR1 reads SNHLY; CDR2 reads FYNNEI. The CDR3 spans 14 residues. Trimming stripped 1 base from V and 4 bases from J, with 8 bases between.

The V gene is TRBV19, the J gene TRBJ2-7; D perhaps matches TRBD2 (5 bases). Germline V gene lookup returns CDR1 LNHDA and CDR2 SQIVND (reference sequence). Trimming took off 6 bases at V and 0 bases at J, with 12 bases between the two ends. The CDR3 extends over 14 amino acids. This CDR3 is CASSLSTSSYEQYF. In DNA, the CDR3 is TGTGCCAGTAGCCTATCAACTAGCTCCTACGAGCAGTACTTC.